Below, one T cell receptor (beta chain) is given with its context. Germline CDR1 is SGHRS and CDR2 is YFSETQ. The CDR3 spans 16 residues. The trim removed 2 bases at V and 4 bases at J, leaving 7 bases unmatched. The record originates from a study of blood T cell repertoires in COVID-19. Across the study: Acute and convalescent COVID-19 specimens originated in the United States, Italy and Spain. In each case, the material was cDNA or gDNA derived from T cells, B-cell-depleted T cells, or PBMCs.

Authors' methods: Quantification of nucleated cells was approximated via reference gene primer amplification. The table came from immunoSEQ multiplex PCR; TCRdb's copy has only in-frame clones and leaves some out. From that table come the V and J calls and clone size; the DNA was used to work out D and trimming. In the table there are about 50,000 clones, roughly 90% of which are singletons. The chain has TRBV5-1 and TRBJ2-3; 10 nucleotides line up with TRBD2. This TCR was sampled from a human donor in a cohort sampled during active COVID-19. The specimen was peripheral blood. The CDR3 DNA sequence: TGCGCCAGCAGCTTTAAGATAGCGGGGGGATCAGATACGCAGTATTTT. This sequence encodes CASSFKIAGGSDTQYF.